This record looks at one T cell receptor beta chain sequence and its context. The data were taken from a study of PD-1 blockade in classical Hodgkin lymphoma. The assay was immunoSEQ multiplex PCR, and TCRdb's table has in-frame clones only and misses some. The data hold 40,000 to 45,000 clones, with roughly three quarters observed a single time. All patients experienced relapse after autologous stem cell transplantation, and brentuximab vedotin exposure was variable. CDR1 is SGHNT and CDR2 is YYREEE in the germline V gene (reference sequence). V was trimmed by 2 bases and J by 1 base, leaving 9 bases between them. The CDR3 consists of 14 residues.

This sample comprised peripheral blood mononuclear cells (PBMCs), obtained before the second cycle of nivolumab. This sequence originates from a human donor with classical Hodgkin lymphoma. The chain is built from TRBV5-4 and TRBJ2-5; D gene ambiguous. CDR3 region: CASSFGRSQETQYF. CDR3 DNA: TGTGCCAGCAGCTTTGGGCGGTCCCAAGAGACCCAGTACTTC.